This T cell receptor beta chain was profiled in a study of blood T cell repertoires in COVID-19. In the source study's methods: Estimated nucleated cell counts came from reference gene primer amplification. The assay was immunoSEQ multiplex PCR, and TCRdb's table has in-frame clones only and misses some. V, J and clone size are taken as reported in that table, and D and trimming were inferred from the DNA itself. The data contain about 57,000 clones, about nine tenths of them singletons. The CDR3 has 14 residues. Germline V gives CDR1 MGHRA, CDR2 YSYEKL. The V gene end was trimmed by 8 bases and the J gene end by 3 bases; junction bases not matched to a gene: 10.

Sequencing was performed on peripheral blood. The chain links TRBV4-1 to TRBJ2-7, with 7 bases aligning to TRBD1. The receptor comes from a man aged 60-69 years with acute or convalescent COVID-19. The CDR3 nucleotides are TGCGCCAGCTCTGTAGACAGGGCGAACTACGAGCAGTACTTC. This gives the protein CASSVDRANYEQYF.